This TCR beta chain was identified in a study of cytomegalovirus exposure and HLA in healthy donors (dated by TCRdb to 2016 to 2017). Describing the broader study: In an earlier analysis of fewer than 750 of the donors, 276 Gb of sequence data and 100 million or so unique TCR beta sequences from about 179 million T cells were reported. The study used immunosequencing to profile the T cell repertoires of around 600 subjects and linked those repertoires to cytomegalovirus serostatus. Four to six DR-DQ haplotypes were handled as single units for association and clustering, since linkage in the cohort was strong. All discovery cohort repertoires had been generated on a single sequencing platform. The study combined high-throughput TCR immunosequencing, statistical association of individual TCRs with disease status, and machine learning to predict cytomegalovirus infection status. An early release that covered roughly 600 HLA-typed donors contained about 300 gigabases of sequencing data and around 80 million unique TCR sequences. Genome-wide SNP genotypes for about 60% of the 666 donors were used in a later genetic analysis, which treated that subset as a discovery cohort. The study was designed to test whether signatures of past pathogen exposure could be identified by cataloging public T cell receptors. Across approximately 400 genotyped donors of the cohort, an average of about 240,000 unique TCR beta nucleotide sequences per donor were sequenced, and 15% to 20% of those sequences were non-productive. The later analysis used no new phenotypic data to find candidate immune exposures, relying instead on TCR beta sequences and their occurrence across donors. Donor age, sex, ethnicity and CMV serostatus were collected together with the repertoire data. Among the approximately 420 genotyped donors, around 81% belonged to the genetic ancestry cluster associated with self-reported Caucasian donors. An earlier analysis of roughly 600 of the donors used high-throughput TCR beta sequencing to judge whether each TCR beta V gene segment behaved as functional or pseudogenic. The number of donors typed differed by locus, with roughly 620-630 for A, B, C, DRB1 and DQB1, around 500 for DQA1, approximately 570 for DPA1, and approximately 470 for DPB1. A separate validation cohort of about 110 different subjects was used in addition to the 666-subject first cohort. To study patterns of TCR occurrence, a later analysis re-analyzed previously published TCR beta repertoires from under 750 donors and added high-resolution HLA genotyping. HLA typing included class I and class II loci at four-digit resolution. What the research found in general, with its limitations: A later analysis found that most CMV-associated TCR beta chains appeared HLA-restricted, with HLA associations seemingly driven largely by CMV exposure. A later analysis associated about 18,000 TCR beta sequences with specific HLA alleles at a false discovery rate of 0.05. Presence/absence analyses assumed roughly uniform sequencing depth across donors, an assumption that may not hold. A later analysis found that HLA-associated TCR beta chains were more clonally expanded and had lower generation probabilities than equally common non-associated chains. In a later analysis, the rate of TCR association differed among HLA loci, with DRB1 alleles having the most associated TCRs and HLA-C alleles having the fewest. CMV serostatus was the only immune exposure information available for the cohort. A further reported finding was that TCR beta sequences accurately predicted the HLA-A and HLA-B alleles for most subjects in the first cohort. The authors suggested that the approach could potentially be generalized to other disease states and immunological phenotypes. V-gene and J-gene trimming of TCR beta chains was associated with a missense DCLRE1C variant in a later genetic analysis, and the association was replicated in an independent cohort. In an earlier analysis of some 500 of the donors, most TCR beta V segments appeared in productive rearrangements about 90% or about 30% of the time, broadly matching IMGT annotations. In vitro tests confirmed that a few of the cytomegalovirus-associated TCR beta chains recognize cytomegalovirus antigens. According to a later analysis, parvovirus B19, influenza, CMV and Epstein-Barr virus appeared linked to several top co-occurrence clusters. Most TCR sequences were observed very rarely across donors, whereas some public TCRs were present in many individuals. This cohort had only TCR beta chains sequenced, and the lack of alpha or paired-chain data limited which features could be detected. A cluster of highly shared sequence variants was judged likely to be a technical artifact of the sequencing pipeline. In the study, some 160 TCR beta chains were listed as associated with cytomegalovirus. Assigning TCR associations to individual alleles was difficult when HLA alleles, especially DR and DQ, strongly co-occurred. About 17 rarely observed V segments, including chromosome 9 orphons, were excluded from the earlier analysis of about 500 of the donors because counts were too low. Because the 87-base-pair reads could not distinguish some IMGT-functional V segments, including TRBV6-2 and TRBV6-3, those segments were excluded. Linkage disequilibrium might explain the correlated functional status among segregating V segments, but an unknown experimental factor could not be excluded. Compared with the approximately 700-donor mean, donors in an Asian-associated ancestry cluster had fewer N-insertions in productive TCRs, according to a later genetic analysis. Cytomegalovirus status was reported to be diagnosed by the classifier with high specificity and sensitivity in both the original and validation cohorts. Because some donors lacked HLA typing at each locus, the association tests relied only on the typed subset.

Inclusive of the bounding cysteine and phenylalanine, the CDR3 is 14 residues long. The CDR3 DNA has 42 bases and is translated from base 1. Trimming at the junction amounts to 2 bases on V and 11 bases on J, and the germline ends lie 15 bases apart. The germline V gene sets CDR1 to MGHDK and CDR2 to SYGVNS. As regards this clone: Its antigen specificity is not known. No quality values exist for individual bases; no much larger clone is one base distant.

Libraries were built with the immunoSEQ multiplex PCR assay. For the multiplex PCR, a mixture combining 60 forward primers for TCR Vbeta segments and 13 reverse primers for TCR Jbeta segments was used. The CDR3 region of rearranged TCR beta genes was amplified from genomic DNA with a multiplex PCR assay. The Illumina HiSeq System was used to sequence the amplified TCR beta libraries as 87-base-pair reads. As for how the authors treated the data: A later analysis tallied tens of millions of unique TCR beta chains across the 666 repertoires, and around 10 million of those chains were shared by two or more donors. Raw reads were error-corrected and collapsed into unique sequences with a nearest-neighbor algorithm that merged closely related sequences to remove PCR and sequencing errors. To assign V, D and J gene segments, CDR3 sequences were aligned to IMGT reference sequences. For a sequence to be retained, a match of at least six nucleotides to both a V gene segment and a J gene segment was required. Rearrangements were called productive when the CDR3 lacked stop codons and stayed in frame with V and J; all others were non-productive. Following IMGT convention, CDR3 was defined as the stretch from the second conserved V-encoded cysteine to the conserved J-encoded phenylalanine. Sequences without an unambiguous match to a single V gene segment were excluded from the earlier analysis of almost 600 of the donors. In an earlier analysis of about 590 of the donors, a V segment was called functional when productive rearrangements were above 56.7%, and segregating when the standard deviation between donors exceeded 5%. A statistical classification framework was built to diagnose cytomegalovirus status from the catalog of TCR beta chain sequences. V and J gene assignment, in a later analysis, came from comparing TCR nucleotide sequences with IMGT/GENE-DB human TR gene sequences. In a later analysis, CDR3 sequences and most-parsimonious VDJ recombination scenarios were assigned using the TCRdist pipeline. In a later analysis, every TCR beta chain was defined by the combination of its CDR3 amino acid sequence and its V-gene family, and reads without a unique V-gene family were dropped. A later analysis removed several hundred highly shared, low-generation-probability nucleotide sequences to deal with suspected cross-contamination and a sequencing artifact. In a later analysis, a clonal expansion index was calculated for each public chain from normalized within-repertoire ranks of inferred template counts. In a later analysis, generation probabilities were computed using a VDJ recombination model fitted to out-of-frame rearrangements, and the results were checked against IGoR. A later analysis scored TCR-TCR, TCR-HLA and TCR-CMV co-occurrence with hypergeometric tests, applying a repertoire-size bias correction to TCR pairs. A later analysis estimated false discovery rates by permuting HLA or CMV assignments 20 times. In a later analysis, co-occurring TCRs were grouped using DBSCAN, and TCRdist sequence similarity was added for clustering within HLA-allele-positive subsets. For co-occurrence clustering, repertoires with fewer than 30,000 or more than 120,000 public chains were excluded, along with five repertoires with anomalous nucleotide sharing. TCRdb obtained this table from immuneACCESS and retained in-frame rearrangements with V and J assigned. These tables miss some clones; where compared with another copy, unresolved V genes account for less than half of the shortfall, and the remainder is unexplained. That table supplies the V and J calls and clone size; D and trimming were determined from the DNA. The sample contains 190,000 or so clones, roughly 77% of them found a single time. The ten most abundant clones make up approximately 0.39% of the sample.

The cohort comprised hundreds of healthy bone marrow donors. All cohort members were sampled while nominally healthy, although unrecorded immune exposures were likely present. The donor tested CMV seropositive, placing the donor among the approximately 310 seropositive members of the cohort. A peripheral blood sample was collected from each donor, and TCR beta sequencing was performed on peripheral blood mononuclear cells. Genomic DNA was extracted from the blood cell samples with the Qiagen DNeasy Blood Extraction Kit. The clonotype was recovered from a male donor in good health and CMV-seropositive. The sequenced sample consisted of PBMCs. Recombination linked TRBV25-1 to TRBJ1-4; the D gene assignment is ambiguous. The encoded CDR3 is CASSESPRREKLFF. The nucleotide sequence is TGTGCCAGCAGTGAAAGCCCCCGTCGAGAGAAACTGTTTTTT.